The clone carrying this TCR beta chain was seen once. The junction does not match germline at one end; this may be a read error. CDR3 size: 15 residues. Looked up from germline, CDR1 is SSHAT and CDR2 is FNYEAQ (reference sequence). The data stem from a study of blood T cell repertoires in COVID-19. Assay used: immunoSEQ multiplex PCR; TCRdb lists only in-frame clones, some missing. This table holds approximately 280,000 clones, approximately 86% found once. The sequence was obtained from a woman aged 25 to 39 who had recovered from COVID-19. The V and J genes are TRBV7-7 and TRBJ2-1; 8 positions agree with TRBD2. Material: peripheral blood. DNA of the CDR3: TGTGCTAGCAGCTTAGATCGGGGGGGGAAGAATGAGCAGTTCTTC. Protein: CASSLDRGGKNEQFF.